Presented here are 24 T cell receptor beta chains from one specimen sequenced in a study of blood T cell repertoires in COVID-19. Some clones are missing from TCRdb's copy, which holds only in-frame ones; the method was immunoSEQ multiplex PCR. The data show roughly 170,000 clones, less than 85% seen once. Sequencing used PBMCs or T cells enriched from blood (not recorded which). The source is a man aged 50 to 60 who had recovered from COVID-19.

V gene TRBV19 combines with J gene TRBJ1-4; 8 bases match TRBD1. Germline-derived CDR1 and CDR2 are LNHDA and SQIVND (reference sequence). Trimming cost V 3 bases and J 5 bases; bases outside gene matches: 8. CDR3 length equals 16 residues. CDR3: CASSIRAGGANEKLFF. The CDR3 DNA sequence: TGTGCCAGTAGTATCAGGGCAGGGGGCGCGAATGAAAAACTGTTTTTT.

This clone was seen a few times. The chain combines TRBV14 with TRBJ2-5; possible D gene TRBD1, 6 bases. From germline, CDR1 is SGHDN and CDR2 FVKESK. The CDR3 sequence is 15 residues long. Between the trimmed V and J ends, which lost 0 bases and 5 bases, there was a span of 13 bases. The CDR3 sequence is CASSQDSGTRETQYF. The CDR3 region has the DNA TGTGCCAGCAGCCAAGATTCGGGGACACGGGAGACCCAGTACTTC.

The chain joins TRBV7-2 to TRBJ2-7; D may be TRBD2 (6 bases). This CDR3 spans 16 amino acids. Deletions cut 3 bases from V and 4 bases from J, with 19 bases between. Germline CDR1 reads SGHTA; CDR2 reads FQGNSA. In DNA form, the CDR3 reads TGTGCCAGCAGCTTGGCACCGGGGGAGGTATGGTACGAGCAGTACTTC. It translates to CASSLAPGEVWYEQYF.

The rearrangement links TRBV24-1 to TRBJ1-5; D unresolved. Trimming stripped 9 bases from V and 4 bases from J, with 12 bases between. Germline V gene data show CDR1 as KGHDR and CDR2 as SFDVKD. This CDR3 is 13 amino acids long. CDR3 loop: CATGEHQNQPQHF. The CDR3 DNA reads as TGTGCCACCGGGGAGCATCAGAATCAGCCCCAGCATTTT.

This chain links TRBV11-2 with TRBJ1-2; 9 bases agree with TRBD1. The ends lost 5 bases at V and 1 base at J; junction bases unmatched: 5. CDR1 SGHAT and CDR2 FQNNGV come from the germline V gene. This CDR3 has 15 amino acids. The DNA of the CDR3 is TGTGCCAGCAGCCCGAGACAGGGGGTTAACTATGGCTACACCTTC. Residues: CASSPRQGVNYGYTF. Complete variable domain (other parts from reference TRBV11-2 and TRBJ1-2): EAGVAQSPRYKIIEKRQSVAFWCNPISGHATLYWYQQILGQGPKLLIQFQNNGVVDDSQLPKDRFSAERLKGVDSTLKIQPAKLEDSAVYLCASSPRQGVNYGYTFGSGTRLTVV.

This clone was recorded a few times. The chain employs TRBV7-9 and TRBJ2-1; D gene uncertain. Deletions cut 4 bases from V and 9 bases from J, with 4 bases between. The CDR3 totals 10 residues. The germline gives CDR1 SEHNR, CDR2 FQNEAQ (reference sequence). The CDR3: CASSWPEQFF. DNA of the CDR3: TGTGCCAGCAGCTGGCCTGAGCAGTTCTTC.

The chain uses TRBV7-3 and TRBJ1-6, with 7 positions matching TRBD1. J lost 7 bases, V lost 5 bases, and 5 bases had no gene match. The germline CDR1 and CDR2 sequences are SGHTA and FQGTGA. This CDR3 is built from 14 residues. CDR3 protein: CASSQGGPNSPLHF. Written as DNA, the CDR3 is TGTGCCAGCAGCCAGGGGGGCCCGAATTCACCCCTCCACTTT. Looking up the rest from reference TRBV7-3 and TRBJ1-6 gives the full variable domain: GAGVSQTPSNKVTEKGKYVELRCDPISGHTALYWYRQSLGQGPEFLIYFQGTGAADDSGLPNDRFFAVRPEGSVSTLKIQRTERGDSAVYLCASSQGGPNSPLHFGNGTRLTVT.

The gene calls are TRBV7-9 and TRBJ1-1, with 8 bases matching TRBD1. This CDR3 has 15 amino acids. V gave up 0 bases and J gave up 5 bases; unmatched junction bases: 5. Germline-derived CDR1 and CDR2 are SEHNR and FQNEAQ (reference sequence). CDR3 DNA sequence: TGTGCCAGCAGCTTAGCCAGGGGGCTAGGGACTGAAGCTTTCTTT. Protein: CASSLARGLGTEAFF.

CDR3 sequence: CASSIGGAFEQFF. CDR3 in DNA: TGTGCCAGCAGTATCGGGGGGGCGTTTGAGCAGTTCTTC. V gene TRBV25-1 combines with J gene TRBJ2-1; 8 nucleotides align to TRBD2. From germline, CDR1 is MGHDK and CDR2 SYGVNS. Unmatched junction bases numbered 6, after V lost 5 bases and J lost 9 bases. The CDR3 totals 13 residues. Combining the CDR3 with reference TRBV25-1 and TRBJ2-1 gives the whole variable domain EADIYQTPRYLVIGTGKKITLECSQTMGHDKMYWYQQDPGMELHLIHYSYGVNSTEKGDLSSESTVSRIRTEHFPLTLESARPSHTSQYLCASSIGGAFEQFFGPGTRLTVL.

This chain joins TRBV7-8 and TRBJ2-2; D is possibly TRBD2 (7 bases). Trimming shortened V by 2 bases and J by 2 bases, and 12 bases separated the two germline ends. The CDR3 runs to 16 residues. Germline assignment: CDR1 SGHVS and CDR2 FQNEAQ. The chain's CDR3 is CASSLRRGPNTGELFF. The CDR3 nucleotides read TGTGCCAGCAGCTTAAGGCGGGGGCCAAACACCGGGGAGCTGTTTTTT.

The chain carries TRBV9 and TRBJ1-5; 7 bases map to TRBD1. The germline V gene has CDR1 SGDLS and CDR2 YYNGEE. The CDR3 is made up of 22 amino acids. Germline trimming cut 5 bases from V and 0 bases from J; bases unmatched to any gene: 26. DNA for the CDR3: TGTGCCAGCAGGAAAATCCCGGCGCCGGGCAGGGGGGACGGCAATAGCAATCAGCCCCAGCATTTT. It yields the protein CASRKIPAPGRGDGNSNQPQHF.

The chain is built from TRBV11-2 and TRBJ2-1, with 8 bases that match TRBD2. V shed 5 bases, J shed 4 bases, and the junction held 10 bases outside the gene matches. The length of the CDR3 is 16 residues. Per the germline V gene, CDR1 is SGHAT and CDR2 is FQNNGV. The CDR3 loop is CASSGYSSGRYNEQFF. In DNA form, the CDR3 reads TGTGCCAGCAGCGGCTATTCTAGCGGGCGTTACAATGAGCAGTTCTTC.

This chain's CDR3 is CASSPRRDLSPLHF. The CDR3 region has the DNA TGTGCCAGCAGTCCACGGAGGGACCTTTCACCCCTCCACTTT. J is TRBJ1-6 and V is TRBV7-2; the D gene is possibly TRBD1 (5 bases). Germline V gene lookup returns CDR1 SGHTA and CDR2 FQGNSA. V was shortened by 6 bases and J by 9 bases, with 15 bases between the two germline ends. This CDR3 is built from 14 residues.

CDR3: CASKEAGGTPTDTQYF. CDR3 DNA: TGTGCCAGCAAAGAAGCGGGGGGTACTCCCACAGATACGCAGTATTTT. V is TRBV6-1 and J is TRBJ2-3; 9 bases agree with TRBD2. The germline V gene encodes CDR1 MNHNS and CDR2 SASEGT. The trim removed 7 bases at V and 2 bases at J, leaving 10 bases unmatched. The CDR3 has 16 amino acids.

The genes are TRBV7-3 and TRBJ2-6; 8 nucleotides align to TRBD2. The CDR3 contains 18 residues. V shed 1 base and J 0 bases; nucleotides not matched to a gene: 5. Germline CDR1 SGHTA, CDR2 FQGTGA. The DNA of the CDR3 is TGTGCCAGCAGCTTAATGGCTAGCGGGCTCTCTGGGGCCAACGTCCTGACTTTC. Translation: CASSLMASGLSGANVLTF. The full variable domain, its missing parts supplied by reference TRBV7-3 and TRBJ2-6, is GAGVSQTPSNKVTEKGKYVELRCDPISGHTALYWYRQSLGQGPEFLIYFQGTGAADDSGLPNDRFFAVRPEGSVSTLKIQRTERGDSAVYLCASSLMASGLSGANVLTFGAGSRLTVL.

This clone was counted a single time. V is TRBV5-5 and J is TRBJ1-2; the D gene is possibly TRBD1 (5 bases). Germline values: CDR1 SGHKS, CDR2 YYEKEE (reference sequence). The length of the CDR3 is 13 residues. Trimming shortened V by 4 bases and J by 4 bases, and 11 bases separated the two germline ends. CDR3 in amino acids: CASSPTEVYGYTF. CDR3 DNA: TGTGCCAGCAGCCCGACAGAAGTCTATGGCTACACCTTC.

The V gene is TRBV18, the J gene TRBJ2-1; D might be TRBD1 (6 bases). Trimming pared 6 bases from V and 8 bases from J, leaving 17 bases between. Germline CDR1 and CDR2: KGHSH and LQKENI. This CDR3 has 14 residues. CDR3 in amino acids: CASSGQSFTDEQFF. CDR3 sequence (DNA): TGTGCCAGCTCCGGACAGTCCTTTACGGATGAGCAGTTCTTC.

V and J are TRBV3-1 (or the pseudogene TRBV3-2) and TRBJ2-1, with 7 nucleotides matching TRBD2. The CDR3 has 17 residues. Germline V gene lookup returns CDR1 LGHDT and CDR2 YNNKEL (reference sequence). V trimming: 3 bases; J trimming: 3 bases; junction bases outside the gene matches: 11. This chain's CDR3 is CASSHGPQRGIYNEQFF. CDR3 DNA: TGTGCCAGCAGCCATGGGCCGCAGCGGGGAATCTACAATGAGCAGTTCTTC.

This chain joins TRBV19 and TRBJ2-5; TRBD2 agrees at 9 bases. Germline V gene lookup returns CDR1 LNHDA and CDR2 SQIVND (reference sequence). J was trimmed by 2 bases and V by 1 base; bases with no gene match: 2. CDR3 size: 15 residues. In DNA form, the CDR3 reads TGTGCCAGTAGTATAGGTACTAGCGGGCAAGAGACCCAGTACTTC. It specifies CASSIGTSGQETQYF.

CDR3 bases: TGCGCCAGCAGGACGGGCTCAGGGGATAATTCACCCCTCCACTTT. Translating it yields CASRTGSGDNSPLHF. V and J are TRBV10-1 and TRBJ1-6; possibly TRBD1 for D (6 bases). V lost 6 bases and J lost 5, with 14 bases in between. The CDR3 has 15 residues. The germline CDR1 and CDR2 sequences are WNHNN and SYGVQD (reference sequence).

The J gene is TRBJ1-5, the V gene TRBV2, with D possibly being TRBD1 (5 bases). Looked up from germline, CDR1 is SNHLY and CDR2 is FYNNEI. V gave up 10 bases and J gave up 7 bases, with 20 bases separating them. CDR3 size: 14 residues. The CDR3 DNA reads TGTGCCACCGCCGCAGGGATAAGTGGGCAGCCCCAGCATTTT. Its translation is CATAAGISGQPQHF.

The rearrangement joins TRBV9 to TRBJ2-1; TRBD2 aligns across 8 bases. The ends lost 0 bases at V and 8 bases at J; junction bases unmatched: 10. Germline CDR1 reads SGDLS; CDR2 reads YYNGEE. There are 16 residues in the CDR3. The CDR3 here is CASSVDSGGAGYEQFF. CDR3 in DNA: TGTGCCAGCAGCGTAGACTCGGGGGGGGCGGGCTATGAGCAGTTCTTC.

Remarks on this clone: Other DNA variants within this sample encode the same CDR3. The chain employs TRBV18 and TRBJ1-2; 8 positions agree with TRBD1. Germline V lookup: CDR1 KGHSH, CDR2 LQKENI. The length of the CDR3 is 13 residues. Trimming removed 3 bases from V and 8 bases from J; junction bases left unmatched: 5. CDR3 protein: CASSPSGQGGYTF. In DNA form, the CDR3 reads TGTGCCAGCTCACCGTCCGGACAGGGCGGCTACACCTTC.

The chain uses TRBV27 and TRBJ1-2; unclear D gene. V dropped 6 bases and J dropped 1 base, with 9 bases sitting between them. The germline V gene has CDR1 MNHEY and CDR2 SMNVEV (reference sequence). This CDR3 spans 13 amino acids. The CDR3 loop is CASRKTSNYGYTF. DNA for the CDR3: TGTGCCAGCAGGAAGACTAGTAACTATGGCTACACCTTC.